This passage covers 10 T cell receptor beta chains from one sample sequenced in a study of blood T cells in healthy people across ages. With a J-beta primer mix and a sample-barcoded 5' primer, a second PCR ran roughly 6 to 12 cycles. TCRdb re-derived calls from the 5' RACE reads in MiXCR, one entry per CDR3 protein. The repertoire includes roughly 500,000 distinct CDR3 sequences, about 25% of them detected once, and around 10% sits in the top ten. The same specimen was also included in a second study, on T cells of mothers and their children.

The sample was blood. The receptors stem from a boy between 10 and 17 years old in good health.

This clonotype appeared a few times. The gene calls are TRBV9 and TRBJ2-7, with 8 bases lining up with TRBD2. V shed 6 bases, J shed 5 bases, and the junction held 10 bases outside the gene matches. Looked up from germline, CDR1 is SGDLS and CDR2 is YYNGEE. The CDR3 extends over 14 amino acids. The CDR3 protein is CASTPRAGVDEQYF. CDR3 in DNA: TGTGCCAGCACCCCCCGAGCGGGAGTAGACGAGCAGTACTTC. Based on the CDR3 plus reference TRBV9 and TRBJ2-7, the full variable domain is DSGVTQTPKHLITATGQRVTLRCSPRSGDLSVYWYQQSLDQGLQFLIQYYNGEERAKGNILERFSAQQFPDLHSELNLSSLELGDSALYFCASTPRAGVDEQYFGPGTRLTVT.

The chain carries TRBV28 and TRBJ2-5; D gene ambiguous. The CDR3 has 14 amino acids. Germline CDR1 is MDHEN and CDR2 is SYDVKM. The ends were cut back, 6 bases at V and 5 bases at J, with 16 bases in the middle. In DNA, the CDR3 is TGTGCCAGCAGCTTTCGGGCTGACAAGGAGACCCAGTACTTC. It translates to CASSFRADKETQYF.

For this clonotype: At one boundary the junction diverges from the germline segment, which might be a read error. The J gene is TRBJ1-2, the V gene TRBV6-1; D perhaps matches TRBD1 (6 bases). The CDR3 is 14 residues long. Germline CDR1 is MNHNS and CDR2 is SASEGT. CDR3 protein: CASKEDSLNYVYTF. The CDR3 DNA sequence: TGTGCCAGCAAAGAGGACAGCCTTAACTATGTCTACACCTTC.

Concerning this clonotype: An end of the junction differs from the germline gene, which may be a read error. This sequence joins TRBV10-3 and TRBJ2-7; 9 bases are a match to TRBD2. The CDR3 spans 15 residues. Germline CDR1 and CDR2: ENHRY and SYGVKD. The CDR3 sequence: CAISEEAGGSCEQYF. CDR3 DNA sequence: TGTGCCATCAGTGAGGAAGCGGGAGGCTCCTGCGAGCAGTACTTC.

The chain employs TRBV7-2 and TRBJ2-2; D unresolved. CDR3 size: 16 residues. Germline lookup yields CDR1 SGHTA and CDR2 FQGNSA. Trimming cost V 1 base and J 2 bases, with 11 bases left between them. The CDR3 sequence: CASSLGGPTNTGELFF. CDR3 nucleotides: TGTGCCAGCAGCTTAGGTGGTCCTACCAACACCGGGGAGCTGTTTTTT.

The CDR3 coding sequence is TGTGCCACCAGTGATCCCCGACAGGGCTACAATGAGCAGTTCTTC. It encodes CATSDPRQGYNEQFF. The genes are TRBV24-1 and TRBJ2-1, with TRBD1 matching 7 bases. CDR1 KGHDR and CDR2 SFDVKD come from the germline V gene. CDR3 length equals 15 residues. After removal of 3 bases from V and 3 bases from J, the junction contained 4 bases not matched to a gene.

This clonotype was detected many times. The genes are TRBV7-9 and TRBJ2-5; possible D gene TRBD1, 6 bases. The germline gives CDR1 SEHNR, CDR2 FQNEAQ (reference sequence). V gave up 4 bases and J gave up 1 base, with 19 bases separating them. This CDR3 contains 17 residues. The CDR3 loop is CASSSRSVGHFQETQYF. CDR3 nucleotide sequence: TGTGCCAGCAGCTCCCGATCCGTGGGACACTTCCAAGAGACCCAGTACTTC.

The sample holds many counts of this clonotype. This chain uses TRBV7-2 with TRBJ2-1; TRBD1 aligns across 8 bases. There are 15 residues in the CDR3. Looked up from germline, CDR1 is SGHTA and CDR2 is FQGNSA. The ends lost 5 bases at V and 0 bases at J; junction bases unmatched: 3. In DNA form, the CDR3 reads TGTGCCAGCAGCACCGACAGGGGCTCCTACAATGAGCAGTTCTTC. Its translation: CASSTDRGSYNEQFF. Using reference TRBV7-2 and TRBJ2-1 for the parts outside the CDR3, the full variable domain is GAGVSQSPSNKVTEKGKDVELRCDPISGHTALYWYRQSLGQGLEFLIYFQGNSAPDKSGLPSDRFSAERTGGSVSTLTIQRTQQEDSAVYLCASSTDRGSYNEQFFGPGTRLTVL.

The rearrangement uses TRBV9 and TRBJ1-2; no definite D call. The V gene's germline CDR1 is SGDLS and CDR2 YYNGEE. The CDR3 length is 15 residues. Trimming stripped 0 bases from V and 0 bases from J, with 9 bases between. CDR3 protein: CASSVEGLANYGYTF. CDR3 nucleotide sequence: TGTGCCAGCAGCGTAGAGGGTTTAGCTAACTATGGCTACACCTTC.

This clonotype showed up just a few times. A junction end diverges from the germline sequence, so it may reflect a read error. The gene calls are TRBV11-1 and TRBJ2-7; D uncertain. Germline-derived CDR1 and CDR2 are SGHAT and FQDESV (reference sequence). The CDR3 loop spans 16 amino acids. The CDR3 sequence is CASRPYRYSGSYGQYF. CDR3 in DNA: TGTGCCAGCAGACCATATCGGTACTCTGGGTCCTACGGGCAGTACTTC. Variable domain in full (rest from reference TRBV11-1 and TRBJ2-7): EAEVAQSPRYKITEKSQAVAFWCDPISGHATLYWYRQILGQGPELLVQFQDESVVDDSQLPKDRFSAERLKGVDSTLKIQPAELGDSAMYLCASRPYRYSGSYGQYFGPGTRLTVT.